The subject of this entry is one T cell receptor beta chain. As yet, its antigen is unknown. Next came a second PCR, run for about 6 to 11 cycles, which used a sample-barcoded 5' primer along with a J-beta primer mix. Each CDR3 protein gets one entry after TCRdb re-called the 5' RACE reads with MiXCR. The sample has hundreds of thousands of distinct CDR3 sequences, roughly 50% seen once. The data derive from a study of blood T cells in healthy people across ages. Study-wide context: Per two T cells, template switching captured roughly one barcoded beta molecule. Study-wide points: Correlation between TCR beta diversity and naive T cell percentage was strong. Relative to aged donors, long-lived donors carried more naive CD4+ cells and displayed higher diversity. Per-million-T-cell TCR beta diversity fell roughly linearly with age.

The sequenced sample consisted of blood. The receptor was isolated from a man aged 30 to 39 in good health.

CDR3 amino acids: CASTVRTNNEQFF. The CDR3 nucleotides read TGTGCCAGCACAGTCAGGACCAACAATGAGCAGTTCTTC. The J gene is TRBJ2-1, the V gene TRBV6-1; D not certain. V lost 7 bases and J lost 5, with 12 bases in between. Germline V lookup: CDR1 MNHNS, CDR2 SASEGT. The CDR3 has 13 amino acids.